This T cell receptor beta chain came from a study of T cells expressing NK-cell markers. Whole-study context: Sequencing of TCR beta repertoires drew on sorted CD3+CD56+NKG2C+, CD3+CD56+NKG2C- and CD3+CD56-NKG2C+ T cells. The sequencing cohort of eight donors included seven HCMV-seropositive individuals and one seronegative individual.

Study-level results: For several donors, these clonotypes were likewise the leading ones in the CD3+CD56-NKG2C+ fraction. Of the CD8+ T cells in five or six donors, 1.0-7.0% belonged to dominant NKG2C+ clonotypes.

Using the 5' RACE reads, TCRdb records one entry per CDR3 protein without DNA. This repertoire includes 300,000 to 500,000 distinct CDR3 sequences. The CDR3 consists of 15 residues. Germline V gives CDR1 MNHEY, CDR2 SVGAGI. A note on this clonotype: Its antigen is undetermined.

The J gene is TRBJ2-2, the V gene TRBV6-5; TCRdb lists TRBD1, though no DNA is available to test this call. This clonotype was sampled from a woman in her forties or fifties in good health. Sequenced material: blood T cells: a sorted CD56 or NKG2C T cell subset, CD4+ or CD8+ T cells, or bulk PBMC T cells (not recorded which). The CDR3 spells CASSASGTVTGELFF.